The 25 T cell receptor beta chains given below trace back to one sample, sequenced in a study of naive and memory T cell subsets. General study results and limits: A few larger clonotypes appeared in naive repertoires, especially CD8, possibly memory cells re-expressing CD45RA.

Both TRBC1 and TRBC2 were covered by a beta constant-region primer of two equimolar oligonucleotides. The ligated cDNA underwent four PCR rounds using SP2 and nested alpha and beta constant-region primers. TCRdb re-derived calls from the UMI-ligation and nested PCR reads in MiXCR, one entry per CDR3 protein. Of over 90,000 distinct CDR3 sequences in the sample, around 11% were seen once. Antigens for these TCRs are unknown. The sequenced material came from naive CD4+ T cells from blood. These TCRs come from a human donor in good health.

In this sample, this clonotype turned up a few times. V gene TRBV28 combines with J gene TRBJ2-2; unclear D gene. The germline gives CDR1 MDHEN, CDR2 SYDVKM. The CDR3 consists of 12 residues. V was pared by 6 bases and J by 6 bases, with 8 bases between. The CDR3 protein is CASRPRPGELFF. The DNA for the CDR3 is TGTGCCAGCAGACCCCGGCCCGGGGAGCTGTTTTTT.

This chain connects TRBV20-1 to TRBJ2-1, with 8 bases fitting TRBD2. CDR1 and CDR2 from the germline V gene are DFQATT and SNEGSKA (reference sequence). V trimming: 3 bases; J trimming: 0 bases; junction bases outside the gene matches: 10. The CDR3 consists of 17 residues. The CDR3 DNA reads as TGCAGTGCTAGTAGGCTAGCGGGCCTATTCTCCTACAATGAGCAGTTCTTC. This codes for CSASRLAGLFSYNEQFF.

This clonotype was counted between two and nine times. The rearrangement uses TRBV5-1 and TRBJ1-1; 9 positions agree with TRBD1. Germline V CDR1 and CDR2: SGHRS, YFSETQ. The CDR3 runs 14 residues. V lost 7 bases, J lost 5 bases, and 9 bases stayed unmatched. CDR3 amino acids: CASRSGQGRTEAFF. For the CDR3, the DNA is TGCGCCAGCCGCTCCGGACAGGGGAGGACTGAAGCTTTCTTT.

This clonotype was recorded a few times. Here the CDR3 DNA reads TGCAGTGCTTTTACCGGGAGTAGCGAGCAGTACTTC. It translates to CSAFTGSSEQYF. The V and J genes are TRBV20-1 and TRBJ2-7; tentatively, D is TRBD2 (6 bases). Germline CDR1 DFQATT, CDR2 SNEGSKA (reference sequence). The CDR3 is made up of 12 amino acids. The ends were cut back, 5 bases at V and 6 bases at J, with 14 bases in the middle.

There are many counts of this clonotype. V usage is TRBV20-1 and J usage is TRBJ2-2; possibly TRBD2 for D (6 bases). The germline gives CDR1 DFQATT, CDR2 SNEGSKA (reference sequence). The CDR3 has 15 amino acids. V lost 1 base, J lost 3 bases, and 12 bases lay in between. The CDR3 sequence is CSARVPGVHTGELFF. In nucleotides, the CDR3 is TGCAGTGCTAGAGTGCCGGGAGTGCACACCGGGGAGCTGTTTTTT.

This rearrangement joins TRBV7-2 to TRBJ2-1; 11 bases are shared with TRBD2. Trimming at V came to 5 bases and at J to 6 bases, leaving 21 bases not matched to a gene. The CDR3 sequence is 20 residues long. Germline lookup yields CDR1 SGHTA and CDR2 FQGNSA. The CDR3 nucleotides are TGTGCCAGCAGCATCAGCAGGGGGCGTCGAACTAGCGGGAGAGGCAATGAGCAGTTCTTC. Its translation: CASSISRGRRTSGRGNEQFF. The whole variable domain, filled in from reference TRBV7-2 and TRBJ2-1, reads GAGVSQSPSNKVTEKGKDVELRCDPISGHTALYWYRQSLGQGLEFLIYFQGNSAPDKSGLPSDRFSAERTGGSVSTLTIQRTQQEDSAVYLCASSISRGRRTSGRGNEQFFGPGTRLTVL.

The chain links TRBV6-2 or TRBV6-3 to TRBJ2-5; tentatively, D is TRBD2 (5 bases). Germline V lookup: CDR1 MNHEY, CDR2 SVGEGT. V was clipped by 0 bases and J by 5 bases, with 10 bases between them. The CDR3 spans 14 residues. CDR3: CASSYSWTGETQYF. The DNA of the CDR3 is TGTGCCAGCAGTTACTCTTGGACTGGTGAGACCCAGTACTTC.

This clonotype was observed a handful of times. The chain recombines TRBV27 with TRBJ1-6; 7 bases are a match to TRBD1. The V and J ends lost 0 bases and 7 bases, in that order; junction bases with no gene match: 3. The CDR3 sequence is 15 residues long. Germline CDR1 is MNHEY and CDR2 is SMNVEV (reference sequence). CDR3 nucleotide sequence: TGTGCCAGCAGTTTATCGAAACAGGGGAATTCACCCCTCCACTTT. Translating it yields CASSLSKQGNSPLHF.

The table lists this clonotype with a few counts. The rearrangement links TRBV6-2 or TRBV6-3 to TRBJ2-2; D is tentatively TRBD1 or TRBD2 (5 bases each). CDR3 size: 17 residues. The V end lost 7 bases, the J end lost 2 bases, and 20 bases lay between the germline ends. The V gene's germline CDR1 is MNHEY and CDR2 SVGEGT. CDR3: CASTPLPGRRNTGELFF. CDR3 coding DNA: TGTGCCAGCACCCCCCTACCGGGACGGAGAAACACCGGGGAGCTGTTTTTT.

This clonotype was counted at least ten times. The CDR3 sequence: CASSWDRNTEAFF. The CDR3 region has the DNA TGTGCCAGCAGCTGGGACAGAAACACTGAAGCTTTCTTT. The gene calls are TRBV7-9 and TRBJ1-1; 7 bases are a match to TRBD1. J gave up 2 bases and V 4 bases, and 1 base lay outside the gene matches. The CDR3 contains 13 residues. Germline CDR1 SEHNR, CDR2 FQNEAQ (reference sequence).

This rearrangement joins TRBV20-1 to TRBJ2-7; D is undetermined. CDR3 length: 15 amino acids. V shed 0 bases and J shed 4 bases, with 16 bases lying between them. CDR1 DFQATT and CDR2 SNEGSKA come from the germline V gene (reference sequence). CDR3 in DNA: TGCAGTGCTAGAGATACCGGGCGGAGAGTATACGAGCAGTACTTC. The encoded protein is CSARDTGRRVYEQYF.

The DNA of the CDR3 is TGCAGTGCTTCCCCCGGGACAGAAGGCTATGGCTACACCTTC. As protein: CSASPGTEGYGYTF. The chain recombines TRBV20-1 with TRBJ1-2; 7 nucleotides line up with TRBD1. The CDR3 spans 14 residues. In germline, CDR1 is DFQATT, CDR2 SNEGSKA (reference sequence). V dropped 5 bases and J dropped 4; count of bases not matched to a gene: 10.

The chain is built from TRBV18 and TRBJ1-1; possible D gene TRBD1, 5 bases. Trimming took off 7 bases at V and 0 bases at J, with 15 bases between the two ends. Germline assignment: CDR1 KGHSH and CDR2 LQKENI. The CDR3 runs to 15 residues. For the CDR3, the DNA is TGTGCCAGCTTCACCACCCCGACAGTGAACACTGAAGCTTTCTTT. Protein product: CASFTTPTVNTEAFF.

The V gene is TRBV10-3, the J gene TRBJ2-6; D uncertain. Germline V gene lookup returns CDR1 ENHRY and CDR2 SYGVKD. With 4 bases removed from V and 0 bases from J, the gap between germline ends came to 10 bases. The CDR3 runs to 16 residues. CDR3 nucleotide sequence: TGTGCCATCAGTGCGGGCAGAGCCTCTGGGGCCAACGTCCTGACTTTC. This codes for CAISAGRASGANVLTF.

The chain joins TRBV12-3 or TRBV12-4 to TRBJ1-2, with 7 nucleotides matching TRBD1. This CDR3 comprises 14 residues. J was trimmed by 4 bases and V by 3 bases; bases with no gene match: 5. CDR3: CASSLEDRIYGYTF. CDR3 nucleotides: TGTGCCAGCAGTTTGGAGGACAGGATCTATGGCTACACCTTC.

CDR3: CASSLASQRGDTQYF. CDR3 in DNA: TGTGCCAGCAGCTTAGCGTCCCAGCGCGGAGATACGCAGTATTTT. V is TRBV7-8 and J is TRBJ2-3; D unresolved. Germline CDR1 is SGHVS and CDR2 is FQNEAQ. CDR3 length: 15 residues. V was shortened by 0 bases and J by 5 bases, with 12 bases between the two germline ends. Using reference TRBV7-8 and TRBJ2-3 for the parts outside the CDR3, the full variable domain is GAGVSQSPRYKVAKRGQDVALRCDPISGHVSLFWYQQALGQGPEFLTYFQNEAQLDKSGLPSDRFFAERPEGSVSTLKIQRTQQEDSAVYLCASSLASQRGDTQYFGPGTRLTVL.

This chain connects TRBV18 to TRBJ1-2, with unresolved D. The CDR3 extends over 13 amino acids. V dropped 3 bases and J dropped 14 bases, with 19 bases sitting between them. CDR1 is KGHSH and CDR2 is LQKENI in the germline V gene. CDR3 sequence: CASSPGNLRESTF. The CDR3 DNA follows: TGTGCCAGCTCACCGGGAAACCTGAGGGAGTCTACCTTC.

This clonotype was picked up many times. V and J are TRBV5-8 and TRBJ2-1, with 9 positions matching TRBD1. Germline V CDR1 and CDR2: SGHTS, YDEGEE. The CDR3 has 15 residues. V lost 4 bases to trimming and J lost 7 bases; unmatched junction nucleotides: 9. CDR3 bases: TGTGCCAGCAGCCCCCGGGACAGGGAAACGAATGAGCAGTTCTTC. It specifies CASSPRDRETNEQFF. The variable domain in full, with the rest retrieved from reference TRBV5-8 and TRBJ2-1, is EAGVTQSPTHLIKTRGQQATLRCSPISGHTSVYWYQQALGLGLQFLLWYDEGEERNRGNFPPRFSGRQFPNYSSELNVNALELEDSALYLCASSPRDRETNEQFFGPGTRLTVL.

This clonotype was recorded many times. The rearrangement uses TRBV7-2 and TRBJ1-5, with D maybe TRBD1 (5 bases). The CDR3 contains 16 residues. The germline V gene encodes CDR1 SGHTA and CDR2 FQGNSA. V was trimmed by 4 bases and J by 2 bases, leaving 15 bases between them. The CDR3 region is CASSSGRSGRNQPQHF. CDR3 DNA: TGTGCCAGCAGCTCGGGGCGTTCTGGCCGCAATCAGCCCCAGCATTTT.

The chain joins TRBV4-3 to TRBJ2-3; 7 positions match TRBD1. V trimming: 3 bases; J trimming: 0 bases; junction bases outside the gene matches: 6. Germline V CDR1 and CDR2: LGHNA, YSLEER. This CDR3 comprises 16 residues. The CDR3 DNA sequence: TGCGCCAGCAGCCATGGAACGGGACAGAGCACAGATACGCAGTATTTT. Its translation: CASSHGTGQSTDTQYF.

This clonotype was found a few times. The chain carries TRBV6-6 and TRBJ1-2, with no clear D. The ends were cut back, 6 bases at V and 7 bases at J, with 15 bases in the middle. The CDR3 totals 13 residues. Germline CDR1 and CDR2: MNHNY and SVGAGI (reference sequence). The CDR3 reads CASSSLGQAGYTF. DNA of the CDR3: TGTGCCAGCAGCAGCCTGGGCCAGGCTGGCTACACCTTC.

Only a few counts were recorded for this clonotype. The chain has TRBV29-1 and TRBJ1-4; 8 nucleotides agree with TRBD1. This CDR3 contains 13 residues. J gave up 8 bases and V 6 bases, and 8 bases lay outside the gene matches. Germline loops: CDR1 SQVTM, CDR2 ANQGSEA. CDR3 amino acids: CSVRTGKGEKLFF. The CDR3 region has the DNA TGCAGCGTCCGGACAGGGAAAGGGGAAAAACTGTTTTTT.

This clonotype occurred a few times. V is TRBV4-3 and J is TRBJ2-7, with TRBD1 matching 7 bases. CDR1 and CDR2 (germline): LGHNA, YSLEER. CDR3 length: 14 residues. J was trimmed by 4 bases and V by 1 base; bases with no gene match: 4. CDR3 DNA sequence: TGCGCCAGCAGCCAAGGGACAGGAGAATACGAGCAGTACTTC. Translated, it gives CASSQGTGEYEQYF.

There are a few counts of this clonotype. CDR3 in DNA: TGTGCCATCAGTGAGTCGGTAGGGCGAGCGGGGGAGCAGTACTTC. Translated, it gives CAISESVGRAGEQYF. J is TRBJ2-7 and V is TRBV10-3; 7 nucleotides line up with TRBD2. J was trimmed by 7 bases and V by 0 bases; bases with no gene match: 9. Germline V gene lookup returns CDR1 ENHRY and CDR2 SYGVKD. The CDR3 runs 15 residues.

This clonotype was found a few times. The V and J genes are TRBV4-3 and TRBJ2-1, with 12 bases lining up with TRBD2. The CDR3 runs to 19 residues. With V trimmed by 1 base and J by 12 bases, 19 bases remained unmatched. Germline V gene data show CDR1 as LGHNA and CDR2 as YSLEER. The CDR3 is CASSQGLASGGAILAGQFF. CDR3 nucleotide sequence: TGCGCCAGCAGCCAAGGCCTAGCTAGCGGGGGGGCGATTTTGGCCGGGCAGTTCTTC.